This T cell receptor (beta chain) came from a study of cytomegalovirus exposure and HLA in healthy donors. Libraries were prepared by immunoSEQ multiplex PCR; TCRdb keeps only in-frame clonotypes and omits some of them. The sample records around 60,000 clones, over 85% being singletons. This CDR3 has 16 amino acids. The sequence came from a young woman in good health and CMV-seropositive. What was sequenced was PBMCs. V usage is TRBV21-1 and J usage is TRBJ2-1; the table gives TRBD2 as D, unverified against the DNA. TRBV21-1 is marked as a pseudogene. The DNA for the CDR3 is TGTGCCAGCAGCACTAGGACTAGCGGGAGAGACCATGAGCAGTTCTTC. Residues: CASSTRTSGRDHEQFF.